This T cell receptor (beta chain) was captured by sequencing in a study of shared clonotypes between healthy human individuals. Study-wide results and limits: Clonotype sharing among donors likely depends on sequencing depth. A reduction in generation probabilities was seen for non-shared clonotypes relative to those shared by all four donors.

On this clone: Its antigen is unidentified.

The healthy adult donors were HIV-negative and reported no recent acute infections or vaccinations. The CDR3 has 13 residues. Trimming took 8 bases from V and 3 from J; bases not matched to a gene: 3. Germline V gives CDR1 MGHDK, CDR2 SYGVNS. The authors' processing: As immunoSEQ supplied junction-only sequences (without quality scores), filtering differed. Method: immunoSEQ multiplex PCR; TCRdb's copy keeps in-frame clones and lacks some. D and trimming come from the DNA, and the V and J calls and clone size come from that table. Of approximately 1,500,000 clones in the sample, about 96% are singletons; the top ten hold roughly 1.2%.

The clonotype was recovered from a man aged 25 to 45 in good health. The chain uses TRBV25-1 and TRBJ2-7; 11 nucleotides agree with TRBD1. Sample: naive CD4+ T cells sorted from blood. Subset: CD45RA+ positively selected. The CDR3 sequence: CASYGTGGYEQYF. DNA of the CDR3: TGTGCCAGCTACGGGACAGGGGGCTACGAGCAGTACTTC.